This TCR beta chain was recovered during a study of cytomegalovirus exposure and HLA in healthy donors. Primers included in the PCR were 60 Vbeta and 13 Jbeta primers. Libraries were prepared by immunoSEQ multiplex PCR; TCRdb keeps only in-frame clonotypes and omits some of them. The sample shows over 70,000 clones, 65% to 75% of them seen only once. The sequence was collected from a man in his forties in good health and CMV-seropositive. The specimen sequenced was PBMCs.

The CDR3 DNA follows: TGTGCCAGCACGACTAGCGGGGGGGCTAGGGGCTGGGAGACCCAGTACTTC. Translation: CASTTSGGARGWETQYF. The chain joins TRBV5-6 to TRBJ2-5, with 14 bases fitting TRBD2. This CDR3 comprises 17 residues. The germline CDR1 and CDR2 sequences are SGHDT and YYEEEE. Trimming at V came to 6 bases and at J to 5 bases, leaving 12 bases not matched to a gene.